The 31 T cell receptor beta chains given below trace back to one sample, sequenced in a study of breast tumors, draining lymph nodes, adjacent tissues. The lymph nodes were axillary draining lymph nodes from breast cancer patients. TCRdb fed the multiplex PCR reads into MiXCR, producing one record per CDR3 protein. The table records 190,000 or so distinct CDR3 sequences, around a third of them present only once. Sequencing was done on a sample of axillary lymph node tissue. These receptors all come from a female donor with breast cancer. Some clones in this sample may be carry-over from other donors' samples.

To note about this clonotype: One end of the junction fails to match germline, which may point to a read error. The genes are TRBV4-3 and TRBJ2-3; the D gene could be TRBD1 or TRBD2 (5 bases each). CDR1 LGHNA and CDR2 YSLEER come from the germline V gene. CDR3 length: 15 residues. The CDR3 reads CANSHGTGMSDTQYF. The DNA of the CDR3 is TGCGCCAACAGCCACGGGACGGGGATGTCCGATACGCAGTATTTT.

The rearrangement links TRBV9 to TRBJ1-2, with a weak D call TRBD1 (6 bases). The germline V gene encodes CDR1 SGDLS and CDR2 YYNGEE. The V end lost 0 bases, the J end lost 8 bases, and 11 bases lay between the germline ends. The CDR3 extends over 13 amino acids. The CDR3 DNA is TGTGCCAGCAGCGTAGGGGGCGGGGGCGGCTACACCTTC. It encodes CASSVGGGGGYTF.

This clonotype occurred a few times. The chain recombines TRBV27 with TRBJ2-2, with D maybe TRBD2 (6 bases). The CDR3 contains 14 residues. Looked up from germline, CDR1 is MNHEY and CDR2 is SMNVEV (reference sequence). With 6 bases removed from V and 0 bases from J, the gap between germline ends came to 8 bases. For the CDR3, the DNA is TGTGCCAGCAGACCTAGCGCGAACACCGGGGAGCTGTTTTTT. Encoded protein: CASRPSANTGELFF.

This clonotype was recorded many times. The chain recombines TRBV7-8 with TRBJ1-6; D call uncertain. V was trimmed by 4 bases and J by 8 bases, leaving 15 bases between them. The germline V gene has CDR1 SGHVS and CDR2 FQNEAQ. This CDR3 has 15 amino acids. CDR3 bases: TGTGCCAGCAGCTCTCGGGTCGGGAGACATTCACCCCTCCACTTT. It is translated as CASSSRVGRHSPLHF.

This clonotype appeared many times. V gene TRBV6-6 combines with J gene TRBJ2-5; D perhaps matches TRBD1 (6 bases). The CDR3 contains 13 residues. Per the germline V gene, CDR1 is MNHNY and CDR2 is SVGAGI (reference sequence). Trimming left V 6 bases short and J 1 base short, with 9 bases between. The DNA of the CDR3 is TGTGCCAGCAGAGGACAGCGCCAAGAGACCCAGTACTTC. It codes for CASRGQRQETQYF.

This clonotype appeared many times. J is TRBJ2-1 and V is TRBV12-3 or TRBV12-4; D is undetermined. V was shortened by 6 bases and J by 9 bases, with 12 bases between the two germline ends. The CDR3 runs 12 residues. The CDR3 region has the DNA TGTGCCAGCAGCCGGAATATGGGTGAGCAGTTCTTC. Protein sequence: CASSRNMGEQFF.

Many counts were recorded for this clonotype. V gene TRBV4-3 combines with J gene TRBJ2-1; a possible D gene is TRBD2 (5 bases). The CDR3 totals 13 residues. Trimming took off 1 base at V and 6 bases at J, with 7 bases between the two ends. Germline lookup yields CDR1 LGHNA and CDR2 YSLEER. The CDR3 region has the DNA TGCGCCAGCAGCCAAGTAGAGGGCAATGAGCAGTTCTTC. Its protein product is CASSQVEGNEQFF.

In its sample, this clonotype was seen many times. The germline gene is not matched at one end of the junction; a read error may be the cause. The J gene is TRBJ2-7, the V gene TRBV6-6; no definite D call. The CDR3 loop spans 14 amino acids. Germline V gene sequence: CDR1 MNHNY, CDR2 SVGAGI (reference sequence). The CDR3 coding sequence is TGTGCCAGCAGTCACTCAGGCCGGGTCTACGAGCAGTACTTC. This codes for CASSHSGRVYEQYF.

This chain links TRBV20-1 with TRBJ1-1, with TRBD1 matching over 9 bases. Germline CDR1 DFQATT, CDR2 SNEGSKA (reference sequence). The J segment lost 1 base and the V segment lost 5 bases, leaving 5 bases of the junction unmatched. This CDR3 contains 14 residues. This chain's CDR3 is CSAPKTGGNTEAFF. CDR3 in DNA: TGCAGTGCTCCCAAGACAGGGGGGAACACTGAAGCTTTCTTT.

V is TRBV25-1 and J is TRBJ2-7, with 7 bases aligning to TRBD2. Germline-derived CDR1 and CDR2 are MGHDK and SYGVNS. The CDR3 runs 15 residues. Losses at the gene ends were 4 bases for V and 3 bases for J; bases not matched to a gene: 9. CDR3 in amino acids: CASSARMRGNYEQYF. DNA for the CDR3: TGTGCCAGCAGTGCTAGAATGCGGGGGAACTACGAGCAGTACTTC.

This chain uses TRBV9 with TRBJ1-1; a possible D gene is TRBD1 (6 bases). There are 16 residues in the CDR3. Germline loops: CDR1 SGDLS, CDR2 YYNGEE. V lost 2 bases and J lost 4, with 18 bases in between. CDR3 amino acids: CASSVRTRDRSTEAFF. In nucleotides, the CDR3 is TGTGCCAGCAGCGTCCGTACCCGAGACAGGTCCACTGAAGCTTTCTTT.

This clonotype was recorded many times. V and J are TRBV7-2 and TRBJ1-2, with 7 bases lining up with TRBD1. CDR1 is SGHTA and CDR2 is FQGNSA in the germline V gene. Unmatched junction bases numbered 4, after V lost 5 bases and J lost 7 bases. This CDR3 spans 12 amino acids. The CDR3 nucleotides read TGTGCCAGCAGCCTGACAGGGCTTGGCTACACCTTC. Protein: CASSLTGLGYTF.

The table lists this clonotype with a count of one. The chain combines TRBV29-1 with TRBJ2-3; D tentatively fits TRBD1 or TRBD2 (5 bases each). The germline V and J ends were trimmed by 4 bases and 8 bases, with 25 bases remaining between them. The CDR3 is 16 residues long. Germline lookup yields CDR1 SQVTM and CDR2 ANQGSEA. Here the CDR3 DNA reads TGCAGCGTTGGAGGGTCGGGGCTGGTGTTGTCGGGTACGCAGTATTTT. It specifies CSVGGSGLVLSGTQYF.

This clonotype was seen ten or more times. The chain is built from TRBV18 and TRBJ1-5; D is ambiguous. Germline V lookup: CDR1 KGHSH, CDR2 LQKENI. The CDR3 runs 14 residues. Trimming took 5 bases from V and 7 from J, leaving 15 bases between them. The CDR3 DNA reads TGTGCCAGCTCAATAGACACCGGCAGACAGCCCCAGCATTTT. It yields the protein CASSIDTGRQPQHF.

This clonotype has a count of ten or more. This chain connects TRBV7-9 to TRBJ1-5, with D perhaps TRBD1 (5 bases). The CDR3 contains 14 residues. V shed 5 bases and J shed 6 bases, with 14 bases lying between them. Per germline, CDR1 SEHNR and CDR2 FQNEAQ (reference sequence). The CDR3 region is CASSAQTVAQPQHF. The CDR3 nucleotides are TGTGCCAGCAGCGCCCAGACAGTGGCTCAGCCCCAGCATTTT.

This clonotype was counted at least ten times. An end of the junction differs from the germline gene, which may be a read error. The chain uses TRBV6-5 and TRBJ1-6; TRBD1 agrees at 7 bases. The CDR3 consists of 16 residues. The germline V gene encodes CDR1 MNHEY and CDR2 SVGAGI. The CDR3 region is CVTKGTASSYNSPLHF. The CDR3 coding sequence is TGCGTTACGAAGGGGACAGCGAGCTCCTATAATTCACCCCTCCACTTT.

The J gene is TRBJ1-4, the V gene TRBV28; 7 nucleotides agree with TRBD1. The CDR3 length is 13 residues. CDR1 MDHEN and CDR2 SYDVKM come from the germline V gene. This CDR3 reads CVAVKGAGEKLFF. Written as DNA, the CDR3 is TGTGTGGCGGTGAAGGGGGCAGGAGAAAAACTGTTTTTT.

Ten or more counts support this clonotype. V and J are TRBV2 and TRBJ2-6; 9 positions match TRBD2. The V and J ends lost 7 bases and 2 bases, in that order; junction bases with no gene match: 12. The CDR3 contains 18 residues. Germline CDR1 SNHLY, CDR2 FYNNEI. CDR3 in amino acids: CASMGGGGARAGANVLTF. CDR3 in DNA: TGTGCCAGCATGGGTGGCGGGGGGGCTAGGGCTGGGGCCAACGTCCTGACTTTC.

The J gene is TRBJ2-6, the V gene TRBV20-1; no reliable D call. V gave up 6 bases and J gave up 6 bases, with 15 bases separating them. This CDR3 is 14 amino acids long. CDR1 DFQATT and CDR2 SNEGSKA come from the germline V gene (reference sequence). CDR3 residues: CSAPVDRAANVLTF. DNA for the CDR3: TGCAGTGCCCCCGTGGACCGAGCGGCCAACGTCCTGACTTTC.

The rearrangement links TRBV2 to TRBJ2-7; possibly TRBD1 or TRBD2 for D (6 bases each). Trimming pared 5 bases from V and 1 base from J, leaving 24 bases between. Germline V gives CDR1 SNHLY, CDR2 FYNNEI. The CDR3 contains 18 residues. CDR3 loop: CASSLQDREGLPSYEQYF. The CDR3 region has the DNA TGTGCCAGCAGTCTCCAGGACAGAGAAGGACTACCTTCCTACGAGCAGTACTTC.

The J gene is TRBJ1-1, the V gene TRBV19, with 9 bases identical to TRBD1. Trimming removed 4 bases from V and 7 bases from J; junction bases left unmatched: 4. The CDR3 runs to 13 residues. Per germline, CDR1 LNHDA and CDR2 SQIVND (reference sequence). This CDR3 is CASSRGQGSEAFF. CDR3 in DNA: TGTGCCAGTAGTAGGGGACAGGGAAGTGAAGCTTTCTTT.

This clonotype was recorded at least ten times. The chain couples TRBV19 to TRBJ2-2, with D hard to call. V was clipped by 0 bases and J by 7 bases, with 9 bases between them. The CDR3 is 14 residues long. Germline lookup yields CDR1 LNHDA and CDR2 SQIVND (reference sequence). CDR3 amino acids: CASSIDHTLGELFF. CDR3 bases: TGTGCCAGTAGTATAGATCACACCCTCGGGGAGCTGTTTTTT.

This sequence joins TRBV12-3 or TRBV12-4 and TRBJ2-6, with 7 bases fitting TRBD1. The V and J ends lost 4 bases and 3 bases, in that order; junction bases with no gene match: 9. The CDR3 runs to 17 residues. The CDR3 DNA reads as TGTGCCAGCAGTTCAGATCCCCGGACAGGTGGGGCCAACGTCCTGACTTTC. Its protein product is CASSSDPRTGGANVLTF.

The rearrangement links TRBV30 to TRBJ1-1, with TRBD1 identical over 9 bases. The germline V gene has CDR1 GTSNPN and CDR2 SVGIG (reference sequence). The CDR3 totals 15 residues. Trimming took 5 bases from V and 5 from J; bases not matched to a gene: 12. CDR3 in amino acids: CAWHPGQGVRTEAFF. The CDR3 nucleotides read TGTGCCTGGCACCCGGGACAGGGAGTTCGTACTGAAGCTTTCTTT.

This clonotype was seen many times. The rearrangement joins TRBV9 to TRBJ2-2; TRBD2 aligns across 11 bases. V gave up 3 bases and J gave up 4 bases; unmatched junction bases: 5. Looked up from germline, CDR1 is SGDLS and CDR2 is YYNGEE. The CDR3 totals 16 residues. This chain's CDR3 is CASSAPSGGLTGELFF. The DNA of the CDR3 is TGTGCCAGCAGCGCCCCTAGCGGGGGGCTCACCGGGGAGCTGTTTTTT. Using reference TRBV9 and TRBJ2-2 for the parts outside the CDR3, the full variable domain is DSGVTQTPKHLITATGQRVTLRCSPRSGDLSVYWYQQSLDQGLQFLIQYYNGEERAKGNILERFSAQQFPDLHSELNLSSLELGDSALYFCASSAPSGGLTGELFFGEGSRLTVL.

This clonotype has ten or more counts. The chain links TRBV5-1 to TRBJ2-1, with unresolved D. Germline V lookup: CDR1 SGHRS, CDR2 YFSETQ. Trimming left V 5 bases short and J 8 bases short, with 11 bases between. The CDR3 spans 12 residues. Here the CDR3 reads CASRPGRDEQFF. DNA of the CDR3: TGCGCCAGCAGACCCGGACGGGATGAGCAGTTCTTC.

The sample holds many counts of this clonotype. The V call is TRBV20-1, the J call TRBJ1-3; D is perhaps TRBD1 (5 bases). V was pared by 3 bases and J by 4 bases, with 13 bases between. Germline V gene sequence: CDR1 DFQATT, CDR2 SNEGSKA (reference sequence). The CDR3 extends over 14 amino acids. The CDR3 region has the DNA TGCAGTGCTAGGGGGGATGTCTCCGGAAACACCATATATTTT. Protein: CSARGDVSGNTIYF.

This clonotype was detected many times. This chain uses TRBV29-1 with TRBJ2-6; D remains ambiguous. The V end lost 5 bases, the J end lost 0 bases, and 5 bases lay between the germline ends. Germline CDR1 is SQVTM and CDR2 is ANQGSEA. The CDR3 is 13 amino acids. CDR3 sequence: CSVHFSGANVLTF. The DNA for the CDR3 is TGCAGCGTTCACTTCTCTGGGGCCAACGTCCTGACTTTC.

This clonotype was counted a few times. CDR3 residues: CATGGGRSSNMYNEQFF. The CDR3 bases are TGTGCCACGGGGGGCGGGAGGTCCTCAAATATGTACAATGAGCAGTTCTTC. The chain recombines TRBV6-6 with TRBJ2-1, with 8 nucleotides matching TRBD2. This CDR3 comprises 17 residues. V lost 10 bases to trimming and J lost 4 bases; unmatched junction nucleotides: 18. Germline-derived CDR1 and CDR2 are MNHNY and SVGAGI (reference sequence).

Ten or more counts support this clonotype. This rearrangement joins TRBV30 to TRBJ1-2; weak D call: TRBD1 (5 bases). The length of the CDR3 is 14 residues. Germline V gives CDR1 GTSNPN, CDR2 SVGIG (reference sequence). The V and J ends lost 1 base and 5 bases respectively, with 14 bases between them. For the CDR3, the DNA is TGTGCCTGGAGTGGCAGGGCAGGCCATTATGGCTACACCTTC. It translates to CAWSGRAGHYGYTF.

This clonotype was seen at least ten times. The chain uses TRBV20-1 and TRBJ2-5; TRBD1 aligns across 7 bases. This CDR3 comprises 13 residues. Germline CDR1 and CDR2: DFQATT and SNEGSKA (reference sequence). With 4 bases clipped from V and 2 bases from J, the junction kept 4 bases outside the gene matches. The CDR3: CSATGTAQETQYF. The CDR3 DNA follows: TGCAGTGCTACGGGGACAGCACAAGAGACCCAGTACTTC.